The 32 T cell receptor beta chains below were found in one sample sequenced in a study of vaccination effects on CD4 cells after COVID-19. The assay was immunoSEQ multiplex PCR, and TCRdb's table has in-frame clones only and misses some. The sample shows 20,000 to 25,000 clones, 75% to 85% of them seen only once. Their cognate antigens are unknown. Antigen-specific CD4+ T cells expanded by the ViraFEST assay with viral peptide pools were then sequenced. Subsequent to less than 13 days of culture, CD4+ T cells were isolated. Each person got two doses of an mRNA SARS-CoV-2 vaccine, BNT162b2 or mRNA-1273. This material consisted of CD4+ T cells from PBMCs cultured with SARS-CoV-2 spike peptides, taken after COVID-19 vaccination. Receptors originate from a human donor who received a COVID-19 vaccine. Some clones in this sample may be carry-over from other donors' samples.

The chain employs TRBV3-1 (or the pseudogene TRBV3-2) and TRBJ2-7; 9 bases line up with TRBD1. Germline V CDR1 and CDR2: LGHDT, YNNKEL (reference sequence). The CDR3 has 13 residues. The junction had 3 bases not matched to a gene; V was cut back by 4 bases and J by 5 bases. In nucleotides, the CDR3 is TGTGCCAGCAGCCTACAGGGGGCCCACGAGCAGTACGTC. The encoded protein is CASSLQGAHEQYV.

The gene calls are TRBV2 and TRBJ2-2; TRBD2 aligns across 7 bases. The CDR3 consists of 15 residues. The germline V gene encodes CDR1 SNHLY and CDR2 FYNNEI. V lost 6 bases to trimming and J lost 4 bases; unmatched junction nucleotides: 8. CDR3 sequence reads: CASSGERGPTGELFF. CDR3 sequence (DNA): TGTGCCAGCAGCGGAGAGCGGGGACCCACCGGGGAGCTGTTTTTT.

The rearrangement uses TRBV29-1 and TRBJ1-4; 10 bases agree with TRBD1. The CDR3 has 15 amino acids. Germline CDR1 reads SQVTM; CDR2 reads ANQGSEA. V shed 4 bases and J 7 bases; nucleotides not matched to a gene: 9. CDR3 nucleotide sequence: TGCAGCGTTGTAATACCGGGACAGGGGAGTGAAAAACTGTTTTTT. This gives the protein CSVVIPGQGSEKLFF.

The chain joins TRBV29-1 to TRBJ1-1, with D possibly being TRBD1 (6 bases). V was trimmed by 4 bases and J by 1 base, leaving 13 bases between them. This CDR3 spans 14 amino acids. Germline lookup yields CDR1 SQVTM and CDR2 ANQGSEA. CDR3 amino acids: CSVASRGGNTEAFF. CDR3 nucleotides: TGCAGCGTTGCCTCTAGGGGGGGGAACACTGAAGCTTTCTTT.

The V and J genes are TRBV18 and TRBJ2-5, with 9 nucleotides matching TRBD2. Trimming cost V 0 bases and J 2 bases; bases outside gene matches: 10. The length of the CDR3 is 18 residues. Germline assignment: CDR1 KGHSH and CDR2 LQKENI. CDR3 sequence reads: CASSPPVLASGEQETQYF. The CDR3 DNA is TGTGCCAGCTCACCACCGGTGCTGGCTAGCGGGGAGCAAGAGACCCAGTACTTC.

The V and J genes are TRBV6-5 and TRBJ2-5, with D maybe TRBD1 (6 bases). This CDR3 contains 14 residues. V was clipped by 6 bases and J by 1 base, with 12 bases between them. CDR1 is MNHEY, CDR2 SVGAGI, per germline. The CDR3 loop reads CASSLQGPQETQYF. The CDR3 nucleotides read TGTGCCAGCAGCTTACAGGGACCCCAAGAGACCCAGTACTTC.

As regards this clone: This sample also contains other DNA sequences that code for the same CDR3. This chain links TRBV5-1 with TRBJ1-1; D gene unclear. The CDR3 sequence is 13 residues long. Germline V gene data show CDR1 as SGHRS and CDR2 as YFSETQ. Trimming took 2 bases from V and 1 from J, leaving 6 bases between them. CDR3: CASSLGRNTEAFF. The CDR3 DNA is TGCGCCAGCAGCTTAGGACGGAACACTGAAGCTTTCTTT.

Only one count was recorded for this clone. The rearrangement joins TRBV2 to TRBJ1-1, with 7 nucleotides matching TRBD1. Trimming at V came to 4 bases and at J to 5 bases, leaving 10 bases not matched to a gene. This CDR3 has 15 residues. The V gene's germline CDR1 is SNHLY and CDR2 FYNNEI. The CDR3 region is CASSVQGNGVTEAFF. Here the CDR3 DNA reads TGTGCCAGCAGTGTACAGGGGAATGGAGTTACTGAAGCTTTCTTT.

The chain couples TRBV5-1 to TRBJ1-4; 8 positions agree with TRBD1. Trimming removed 4 bases from V and 5 bases from J; junction bases left unmatched: 4. CDR1 SGHRS and CDR2 YFSETQ come from the germline V gene. The CDR3 is 14 residues long. CDR3 sequence reads: CASSQTGENEKLFF. DNA for the CDR3: TGCGCCAGCAGCCAGACAGGGGAGAATGAAAAACTGTTTTTT.

The V call is TRBV7-2, the J call TRBJ1-2; 8 positions agree with TRBD1. The junction had 4 bases not matched to a gene; V was cut back by 0 bases and J by 7 bases. CDR3 length equals 14 residues. CDR1 is SGHTA, CDR2 FQGNSA, per germline. The CDR3 DNA follows: TGTGCCAGCAGCTTAGCCCGGACAGGGAGTGGCTACACCTTC. Protein product: CASSLARTGSGYTF. Variable domain in full (rest from reference TRBV7-2 and TRBJ1-2): GAGVSQSPSNKVTEKGKDVELRCDPISGHTALYWYRQSLGQGLEFLIYFQGNSAPDKSGLPSDRFSAERTGGSVSTLTIQRTQQEDSAVYLCASSLARTGSGYTFGSGTRLTVV.

This clone was detected a few times. This chain joins TRBV3-1 (or the pseudogene TRBV3-2) and TRBJ2-5; 12 nucleotides align to TRBD2. This CDR3 is 15 amino acids long. V dropped 4 bases and J dropped 4; count of bases not matched to a gene: 4. Germline assignment: CDR1 LGHDT and CDR2 YNNKEL (reference sequence). CDR3 amino acids: CASSRASGGGETQYF. The CDR3, as DNA: TGTGCCAGCAGCCGGGCTAGCGGGGGGGGAGAGACCCAGTACTTC.

This clone was seen a handful of times. The gene calls are TRBV10-1 and TRBJ2-7; a weak D match, TRBD1 (5 bases). V lost 9 bases and J 1 base, leaving 16 bases between the germline ends. The CDR3 totals 14 residues. From germline, CDR1 is WNHNN and CDR2 SYGVQD (reference sequence). CDR3 sequence: CARMQGFQSYEQYV. In nucleotides, the CDR3 is TGCGCCAGGATGCAGGGTTTCCAGTCCTACGAGCAGTACGTC.

The chain links TRBV7-8 to TRBJ2-3; D unresolved. The CDR3 length is 13 residues. CDR1 is SGHVS and CDR2 is FQNEAQ in the germline V gene. Trimming stripped 4 bases from V and 4 bases from J, with 9 bases between. The CDR3 here is CASSSQVADTQYF. The CDR3 DNA is TGTGCCAGCAGCTCGCAAGTGGCAGATACGCAGTATTTT. The entire variable domain, with the rest obtained from reference TRBV7-8 and TRBJ2-3, is as follows: GAGVSQSPRYKVAKRGQDVALRCDPISGHVSLFWYQQALGQGPEFLTYFQNEAQLDKSGLPSDRFFAERPEGSVSTLKIQRTQQEDSAVYLCASSSQVADTQYFGPGTRLTVL.

The rearrangement joins TRBV7-2 to TRBJ2-2; 11 bases are shared with TRBD2. V was clipped by 4 bases and J by 4 bases; unmatched bases: 5. This CDR3 has 16 amino acids. Germline values: CDR1 SGHTA, CDR2 FQGNSA. CDR3 sequence reads: CASSSPGLAATGELFF. The CDR3 DNA is TGTGCCAGCAGCTCACCGGGACTAGCGGCCACCGGGGAGCTGTTTTTT.

The rearrangement uses TRBV24-1 and TRBJ2-7, with a tentative D call TRBD2 (5 bases). Looked up from germline, CDR1 is KGHDR and CDR2 is SFDVKD. The CDR3 runs 16 residues. V lost 0 bases, J lost 0 bases, and 11 bases lay in between. CDR3 nucleotide sequence: TGTGCCACCAGTGATTTGCCGATTGGGAGCTCCTACGAGCAGTACGTC. Translated, it gives CATSDLPIGSSYEQYV.

The chain employs TRBV20-1 and TRBJ2-7; D tentatively reads TRBD1 or TRBD2 (5 bases each). The CDR3 is made up of 11 amino acids. Germline CDR1 and CDR2: DFQATT and SNEGSKA (reference sequence). V was cut by 3 bases and J by 4 bases, with 7 bases left in between. The CDR3 DNA reads TGCAGTGCTAGGGGGGAGTACGAGCAGTACGTC. Protein: CSARGEYEQYV.

This clone came up once. The rearrangement links TRBV19 to TRBJ2-2, with TRBD2 identical over 8 bases. V trimming: 10 bases; J trimming: 5 bases; junction bases outside the gene matches: 18. Per germline, CDR1 LNHDA and CDR2 SQIVND (reference sequence). The CDR3 has 17 residues. The CDR3 nucleotides are TGTGCCACCCTCGGGCAACGAGCGGGGGTAAGGACCGGGGAGCTGTTTTTT. It codes for CATLGQRAGVRTGELFF.

V gene TRBV7-3 combines with J gene TRBJ2-5; D remains ambiguous. The CDR3 contains 14 residues. Germline CDR1 is SGHTA and CDR2 is FQGTGA. Trimming cost V 1 base and J 4 bases, with 10 bases left between them. In nucleotides, the CDR3 is TGTGCCAGCAGCTTAAATGGAATATCAGAGACCCAGTACTTC. It encodes CASSLNGISETQYF.

CDR3 sequence: CASSQTPGTVNTGELFF. CDR3 nucleotide sequence: TGTGCCAGCAGCCAAACCCCTGGGACAGTGAACACCGGGGAGCTGTTTTTT. The chain combines TRBV7-6 with TRBJ2-2; 7 positions agree with TRBD1. The CDR3 has 17 amino acids. Unmatched junction bases numbered 10, after V lost 5 bases and J lost 1 base. The V gene's germline CDR1 is SGHVS and CDR2 FNYEAQ.

This clone occurred once. J is TRBJ2-1 and V is TRBV4-1; the D is unclear. The germline V gene has CDR1 MGHRA and CDR2 YSYEKL. V lost 1 base to trimming and J lost 5 bases, with 12 bases between them. The CDR3 has 15 amino acids. CDR3 sequence (DNA): TGCGCCAGCAGCCAAGCCGGCCGGAAAAACAATGAGCAGTTCTTC. Translating gives CASSQAGRKNNEQFF.

This clone was detected only a few times. V and J are TRBV5-6 and TRBJ2-3; tentatively, D is TRBD1 or TRBD2 (6 bases each). Deletions cut 0 bases from V and 2 bases from J, with 13 bases between. The CDR3 extends over 16 amino acids. Germline CDR1 and CDR2: SGHDT and YYEEEE. The DNA of the CDR3 is TGTGCCAGCAGCTTGGGGGGGGCAGGATCCACAGATACGCAGTATTTT. It yields the protein CASSLGGAGSTDTQYF. Full variable domain (remainder filled in from reference TRBV5-6 and TRBJ2-3): DAGVTQSPTHLIKTRGQQVTLRCSPKSGHDTVSWYQQALGQGPQFIFQYYEEEERQRGNFPDRFSGHQFPNYSSELNVNALLLGDSALYLCASSLGGAGSTDTQYFGPGTRLTVL.

The V and J genes are TRBV7-3 and TRBJ2-1; D could derive from TRBD1 or TRBD2 (5 bases each). The CDR3 spans 14 residues. V was shortened by 4 bases and J by 4 bases, with 11 bases between the two germline ends. Germline assignment: CDR1 SGHTA and CDR2 FQGTGA. The CDR3 bases are TGTGCCAGCAGCTCCGGAGAGGGGTACAATGAGCAGTTCTTC. This codes for CASSSGEGYNEQFF.

This clone was observed a handful of times. The genes are TRBV6-5 and TRBJ1-2; D gene uncertain. The CDR3 extends over 14 amino acids. Trimming cost V 0 bases and J 4 bases, with 9 bases left between them. Germline loops: CDR1 MNHEY, CDR2 SVGAGI. The CDR3 reads CASSYSRLGYGYTF. CDR3 sequence (DNA): TGTGCCAGCAGTTACTCTCGGCTCGGCTATGGCTACACCTTC.

The chain uses TRBV5-4 and TRBJ2-5; 11 nucleotides line up with TRBD2. With 3 bases clipped from V and 3 bases from J, the junction kept 1 base outside the gene matches. This CDR3 spans 14 amino acids. In germline, CDR1 is SGHNT, CDR2 YYREEE (reference sequence). CDR3 DNA: TGTGCCAGCAGCTCGGGACTAGCGGAAGAGACCCAGTACTTC. Its translation: CASSSGLAEETQYF.

The chain links TRBV7-9 to TRBJ2-7; 7 nucleotides match TRBD1. Per germline, CDR1 SEHNR and CDR2 FQNEAQ (reference sequence). V was clipped by 5 bases and J by 2 bases; unmatched bases: 6. The CDR3 loop spans 14 amino acids. The CDR3 sequence: CASSLSGQTYEQYV. The CDR3 bases are TGTGCCAGCAGCCTTTCGGGACAGACCTACGAGCAGTACGTC.

This sequence joins TRBV7-9 and TRBJ2-3, with TRBD1 matching over 9 bases. CDR3 length: 15 amino acids. Per germline, CDR1 SEHNR and CDR2 FQNEAQ (reference sequence). V was clipped by 3 bases and J by 5 bases; unmatched bases: 6. DNA for the CDR3: TGTGCCAGCAGCTTTAGGGACAGGGCGGGAGATACGCAGTATTTT. The encoded protein is CASSFRDRAGDTQYF. Full variable domain (missing parts from reference TRBV7-9 and TRBJ2-3): DTGVSQNPRHKITKRGQNVTFRCDPISEHNRLYWYRQTLGQGPEFLTYFQNEAQLEKSRLLSDRFSAERPKGSFSTLEIQRTEQGDSAMYLCASSFRDRAGDTQYFGPGTRLTVL.

For the CDR3, the DNA is TGTGCCAGCAGACTGGGGACATCGAACACCGGGGAGCTGTTTTTT. Protein sequence: CASRLGTSNTGELFF. This sequence joins TRBV9 and TRBJ2-2, with TRBD1 as a possible D gene (6 bases). The CDR3 contains 15 residues. Between the trimmed V and J ends, which lost 5 bases and 0 bases, there was a span of 11 bases. Germline CDR1 is SGDLS and CDR2 is YYNGEE. The complete variable domain, with remaining parts taken from reference TRBV9 and TRBJ2-2, reads DSGVTQTPKHLITATGQRVTLRCSPRSGDLSVYWYQQSLDQGLQFLIQYYNGEERAKGNILERFSAQQFPDLHSELNLSSLELGDSALYFCASRLGTSNTGELFFGEGSRLTVL.

The V gene is TRBV5-1, the J gene TRBJ2-5; D may be TRBD1 (6 bases). V shed 0 bases and J shed 2 bases, with 14 bases lying between them. Germline assignment: CDR1 SGHRS and CDR2 YFSETQ. The CDR3 loop spans 16 amino acids. The CDR3 nucleotides read TGCGCCAGCAGCTTGGAACAAACAGGGTCGCAAGAGACCCAGTACTTC. Residues: CASSLEQTGSQETQYF.

The chain joins TRBV7-2 to TRBJ1-2, with 7 bases that match TRBD1. Trimming took 3 bases from V and 7 from J; bases not matched to a gene: 2. Germline lookup yields CDR1 SGHTA and CDR2 FQGNSA. The CDR3 contains 12 residues. CDR3 loop: CASSLQGGGYTF. The CDR3 DNA reads as TGTGCCAGCAGCTTGCAGGGGGGTGGCTACACCTTC.

V gene TRBV18 combines with J gene TRBJ1-1; no clear D gene. Germline CDR1 reads KGHSH; CDR2 reads LQKENI. V was shortened by 2 bases and J by 4 bases, with 11 bases between the two germline ends. The CDR3 is 14 amino acids. This CDR3 reads CASSPFHEFTEAFF. CDR3 nucleotide sequence: TGTGCCAGCTCACCATTTCATGAATTCACTGAAGCTTTCTTT.

The chain uses TRBV19 and TRBJ1-6, with D possibly TRBD1 on 6 matching bases. Trimming shortened V by 5 bases and J by 6 bases, and 17 bases separated the two germline ends. The germline gives CDR1 LNHDA, CDR2 SQIVND (reference sequence). The CDR3 sequence is 16 residues long. CDR3 coding DNA: TGTGCCAGTAGTCGAGGCGGGACACCCGGTAATTCACCCCTCCACTTT. This codes for CASSRGGTPGNSPLHF.

In its sample, this clone was seen a few times. The chain employs TRBV27 and TRBJ1-1; the match to TRBD1 covers 10 bases. The CDR3 consists of 14 residues. J gave up 3 bases and V 4 bases, and 2 bases lay outside the gene matches. From germline, CDR1 is MNHEY and CDR2 SMNVEV (reference sequence). The CDR3 DNA follows: TGTGCCAGCAGTTCGGACAGGGGGGACACTGAAGCTTTCTTT. This gives the protein CASSSDRGDTEAFF.